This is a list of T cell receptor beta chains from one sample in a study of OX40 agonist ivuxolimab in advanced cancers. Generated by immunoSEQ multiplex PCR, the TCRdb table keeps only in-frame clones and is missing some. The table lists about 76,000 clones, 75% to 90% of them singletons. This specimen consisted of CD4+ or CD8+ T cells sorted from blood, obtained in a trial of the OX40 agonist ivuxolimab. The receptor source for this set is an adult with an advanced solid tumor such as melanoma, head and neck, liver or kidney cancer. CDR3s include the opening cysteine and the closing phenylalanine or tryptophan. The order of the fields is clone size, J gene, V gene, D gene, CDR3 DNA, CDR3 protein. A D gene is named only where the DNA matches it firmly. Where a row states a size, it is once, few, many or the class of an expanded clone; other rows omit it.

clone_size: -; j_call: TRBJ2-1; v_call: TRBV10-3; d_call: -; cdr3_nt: TGTGCCATCAGTGGAGAGGGCGCACATTACAATGAGCAGTTCTTC; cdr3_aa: CAISGEGAHYNEQFF
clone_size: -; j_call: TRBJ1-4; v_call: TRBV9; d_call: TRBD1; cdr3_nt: TGTGCCAGCAGCGTAGTCGGACAGGGGTTTGAAAAACTGTTTTTT; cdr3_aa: CASSVVGQGFEKLFF
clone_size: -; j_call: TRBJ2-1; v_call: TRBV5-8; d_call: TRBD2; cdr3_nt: TGTGCCAGCAGCTTGGGGACTAGCACTGGCAATGAGCAGTTCTTC; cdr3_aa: CASSLGTSTGNEQFF
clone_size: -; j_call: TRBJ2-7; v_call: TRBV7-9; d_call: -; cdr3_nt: TGTGCCAGCAGCTTAGCGGGGTCCCCTTCCGCCTACGAGCAGTACTTC; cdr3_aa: CASSLAGSPSAYEQYF
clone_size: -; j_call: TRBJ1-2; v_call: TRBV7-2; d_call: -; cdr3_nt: TGTGCCAGCAGCTTAGTTAGTGACTACTATGGCTACACCTTC; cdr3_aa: CASSLVSDYYGYTF
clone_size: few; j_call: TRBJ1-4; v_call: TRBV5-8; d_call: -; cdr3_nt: TGTGCCAGCAGCTTAGGAGGGAGAGGAAAACTGTTTTTT; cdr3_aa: CASSLGGRGKLFF
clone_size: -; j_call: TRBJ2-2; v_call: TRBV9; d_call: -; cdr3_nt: TGTGCCAGCAGCCCCAGGGGCGGGGCCGCGAACACCGGGGAGCTGTTTTTT; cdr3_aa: CASSPRGGAANTGELFF
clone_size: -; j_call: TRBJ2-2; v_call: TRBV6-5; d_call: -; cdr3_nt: TGTGCCAGCAGTTACGCCACGTCCACCGGGGAGCTGTTTTTT; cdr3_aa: CASSYATSTGELFF
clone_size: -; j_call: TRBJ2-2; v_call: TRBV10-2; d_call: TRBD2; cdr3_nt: TGCGCCAGCAGCGGGACTAGCGGGATCACCGGGGAGCTGTTTTTT; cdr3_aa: CASSGTSGITGELFF
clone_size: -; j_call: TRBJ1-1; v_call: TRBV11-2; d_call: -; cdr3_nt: TGTGCCAGCAGCTTAAACTTGAACACTGAAGCTTTCTTT; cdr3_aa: CASSLNLNTEAFF
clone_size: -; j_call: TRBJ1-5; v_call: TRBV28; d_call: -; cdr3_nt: TGTGCCAGCAGTTTAAGGGGAGGTCAGCCCCAGCATTTT; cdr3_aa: CASSLRGGQPQHF
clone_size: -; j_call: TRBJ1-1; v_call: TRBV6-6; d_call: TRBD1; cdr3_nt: TGTGCCAGCTTGGGGAGACAGGGGCAAGCTTTCTTT; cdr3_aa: CASLGRQGQAFF
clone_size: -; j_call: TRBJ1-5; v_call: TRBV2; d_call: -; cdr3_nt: TGTGCCAGCAGTGAAATTACGGCAGGGAGTCAGCCCCAGCATTTT; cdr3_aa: CASSEITAGSQPQHF
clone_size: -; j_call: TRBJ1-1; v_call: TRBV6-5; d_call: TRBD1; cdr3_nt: TGTGCCAGCAGGAAGTTACAGGGGGCGGCTTTCTTT; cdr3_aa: CASRKLQGAAFF
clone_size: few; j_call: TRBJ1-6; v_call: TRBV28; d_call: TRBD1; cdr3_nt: TGTGCCAGCCGGACAGGACCGACGCCCGTCCTCCACTTT; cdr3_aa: CASRTGPTPVLHF
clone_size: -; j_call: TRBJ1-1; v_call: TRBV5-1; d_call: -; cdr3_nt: TGCGCCAGCAGCTTGGATGCCCCAGGACGGAAGAACACTGAAGCTTTCTTT; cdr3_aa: CASSLDAPGRKNTEAFF
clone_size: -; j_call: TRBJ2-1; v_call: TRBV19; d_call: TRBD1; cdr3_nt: TGTGCCAGTAATGCACAGGGGGCCGGCGACAATGAGCAGTTCTTC; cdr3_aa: CASNAQGAGDNEQFF
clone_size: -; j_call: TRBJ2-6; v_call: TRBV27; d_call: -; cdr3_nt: TGTGCCAGCAGTTTACGCGATGGGGCCAACGTCCTGACTTTC; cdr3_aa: CASSLRDGANVLTF
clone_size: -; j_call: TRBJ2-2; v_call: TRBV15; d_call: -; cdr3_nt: TGTGCCACCAGCAGAGATCCGGGGAACACCGGGGAGCTGTTTTTT; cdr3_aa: CATSRDPGNTGELFF
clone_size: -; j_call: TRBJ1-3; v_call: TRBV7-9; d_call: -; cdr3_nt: TGTGCCAGCAGCTTAGCCGGCTCTGGAAACACCATATATTTT; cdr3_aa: CASSLAGSGNTIYF
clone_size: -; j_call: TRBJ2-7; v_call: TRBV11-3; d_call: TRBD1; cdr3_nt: TGTGCCAGCAGCTCGGGACAGACCTACGAGCAGTACTTC; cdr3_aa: CASSSGQTYEQYF
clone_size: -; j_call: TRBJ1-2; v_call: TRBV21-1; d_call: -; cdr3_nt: TGTGCCAGCAGCACACAGGACAGGGAAGGAGTTAACTATGGCTACACCTTC; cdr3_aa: CASSTQDREGVNYGYTF
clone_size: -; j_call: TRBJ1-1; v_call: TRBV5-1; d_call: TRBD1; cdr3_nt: TGCGCCAGCAGTTACGGACAGGGGGGCACTGAAGCTTTCTTT; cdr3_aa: CASSYGQGGTEAFF
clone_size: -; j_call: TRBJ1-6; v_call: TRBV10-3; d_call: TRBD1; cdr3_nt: TGTGCCATCGGGGGACAGGGTAAATCACCCCTCCACTTT; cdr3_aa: CAIGGQGKSPLHF
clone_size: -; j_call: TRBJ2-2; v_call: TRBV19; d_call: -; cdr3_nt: TGTGCCAGTAGTATCCCCGGGGCAGCGAACACCGGGGAGCTGTTTTTT; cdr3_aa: CASSIPGAANTGELFF
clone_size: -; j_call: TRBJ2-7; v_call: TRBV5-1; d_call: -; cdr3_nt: TGCGCCAGCAGCTATGGTGGGAACTACGAGCAGTACTTC; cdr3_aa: CASSYGGNYEQYF
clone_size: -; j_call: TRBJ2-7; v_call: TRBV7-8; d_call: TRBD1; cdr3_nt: TGTGCCAGCAGCGTCGGACAGGGGACTTCCTACGAGCAGTACTTC; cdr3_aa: CASSVGQGTSYEQYF
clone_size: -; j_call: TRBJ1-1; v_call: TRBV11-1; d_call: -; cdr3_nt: TGTGCCAGCAGCCTCCAAGACGGGCTAGGTAATGAAGCTTTCTTT; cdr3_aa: CASSLQDGLGNEAFF